These 30 T cell receptor beta chains came from one sample sequenced in a study of blood T cell repertoires in COVID-19. Clones were sequenced by immunoSEQ multiplex PCR, and TCRdb holds only the in-frame ones, with some missing. The data show just over 300,000 clones, around nine tenths seen once. The sequenced sample consisted of peripheral blood. Receptor source: a woman under 40 with COVID-19, enrolled during active disease.

This clone was counted between two and nine times. The same CDR3 arises from other DNA sequences in this sample as well. The J gene is TRBJ2-7, the V gene TRBV11-3; 7 nucleotides align to TRBD1. This CDR3 has 14 amino acids. CDR1 is SGHNT, CDR2 YENEEA, per germline. J gave up 0 bases and V 3 bases, and 2 bases lay outside the gene matches. CDR3 nucleotide sequence: TGTGCCAGCAGCTTCCGACAGGGCTCCTACGAGCAGTACTTC. This encodes CASSFRQGSYEQYF.

The genes are TRBV18 and TRBJ1-5; D may be TRBD1 (5 bases). V gave up 3 bases and J gave up 10 bases, with 19 bases separating them. The CDR3 is 15 residues long. The germline CDR1 and CDR2 sequences are KGHSH and LQKENI. The CDR3 sequence is CASSPPGDGISPQHF. Here the CDR3 DNA reads TGTGCCAGCTCACCTCCGGGGGATGGGATCAGCCCCCAGCATTTT.

V is TRBV5-1 and J is TRBJ1-1; tentatively, D is TRBD1 (6 bases). V was shortened by 4 bases and J by 0 bases, with 10 bases between the two germline ends. The CDR3 contains 14 residues. Germline loops: CDR1 SGHRS, CDR2 YFSETQ. The CDR3 coding sequence is TGCGCCAGCAGCGTCGGACAGATGAACACTGAAGCTTTCTTT. Its protein product is CASSVGQMNTEAFF.

The gene calls are TRBV4-2 and TRBJ1-6, with 7 bases aligning to TRBD1. The CDR3 covers 16 residues. Trimming cost V 3 bases and J 6 bases; bases outside gene matches: 8. Germline V gene data show CDR1 as LGHNA and CDR2 as YNFKEQ. CDR3 sequence reads: CASSQEIQGSNSPLHF. Written as DNA, the CDR3 is TGTGCCAGCAGCCAGGAGATACAGGGGTCTAATTCACCCCTCCACTTT.

The rearrangement links TRBV18 to TRBJ1-3; 8 bases match TRBD1. CDR1 KGHSH and CDR2 LQKENI come from the germline V gene. The CDR3 is 18 amino acids. V shed 4 bases, J shed 3 bases, and the junction held 14 bases outside the gene matches. The CDR3 is CASSRTGGSGGSGNTIYF. The DNA of the CDR3 is TGTGCCAGCTCACGAACAGGGGGGAGCGGCGGTAGTGGAAACACCATATATTTT.

The V call is TRBV4-2, the J call TRBJ2-1; 7 nucleotides match TRBD1. V was pared by 6 bases and J by 7 bases, with 6 bases of the junction left unmatched. Germline V gives CDR1 LGHNA, CDR2 YNFKEQ. The CDR3 length is 13 residues. CDR3 region: CASRVEQGNEQFF. Here the CDR3 DNA reads TGTGCCAGCAGAGTCGAACAGGGGAATGAGCAGTTCTTC.

The genes are TRBV5-5 and TRBJ1-5; TRBD1 agrees at 8 bases. The CDR3 spans 14 residues. Germline trimming cut 4 bases from V and 7 bases from J; bases unmatched to any gene: 7. The germline gives CDR1 SGHKS, CDR2 YYEKEE (reference sequence). Here the CDR3 DNA reads TGTGCCAGCAGCCCCGGACAGGGATGGCAGCCCCAGCATTTT. Encoded protein: CASSPGQGWQPQHF.

The genes are TRBV7-9 and TRBJ1-2; 7 bases align to TRBD1. Germline trimming cut 5 bases from V and 3 bases from J; bases unmatched to any gene: 3. The CDR3 has 13 residues. Germline V lookup: CDR1 SEHNR, CDR2 FQNEAQ (reference sequence). The CDR3 sequence: CASSLDRDYGYTF. The CDR3 nucleotides read TGTGCCAGCAGCCTAGACAGGGACTATGGCTACACCTTC.

The V call is TRBV6-5, the J call TRBJ1-6; possible D gene TRBD1, 6 bases. This CDR3 comprises 15 residues. Looked up from germline, CDR1 is MNHEY and CDR2 is SVGAGI. The V end was cut by 6 bases, the J end by 7 bases, with 16 bases between. CDR3 sequence reads: CASSFGRRGNSPLHF. CDR3 sequence (DNA): TGTGCCAGCAGCTTCGGTCGCAGGGGAAATTCACCCCTCCACTTT.

CDR3 DNA: TGTGCCAGCAGCTTACAGGGTTCTAACTATGGCTACACCTTC. It yields the protein CASSLQGSNYGYTF. The chain joins TRBV5-4 to TRBJ1-2; D perhaps matches TRBD1 (6 bases). The CDR3 is made up of 14 amino acids. V lost 2 bases and J 0 bases, leaving 8 bases between the germline ends. In germline, CDR1 is SGHNT, CDR2 YYREEE (reference sequence).

V and J are TRBV7-2 and TRBJ1-4; D may be TRBD1 (5 bases). With 4 bases removed from V and 6 bases from J, the gap between germline ends came to 15 bases. The CDR3 sequence is 15 residues long. Per the germline V gene, CDR1 is SGHTA and CDR2 is FQGNSA. CDR3 coding DNA: TGTGCCAGCAGCTCGGACTGGGGAGGGGATGAAAAACTGTTTTTT. Residues: CASSSDWGGDEKLFF.

The sample holds a few counts of this clone. The chain couples TRBV30 to TRBJ2-7; 8 bases align to TRBD1. CDR1 and CDR2 from the germline V gene are GTSNPN and SVGIG (reference sequence). V trimming: 2 bases; J trimming: 6 bases; junction bases outside the gene matches: 3. There are 12 residues in the CDR3. The CDR3 DNA reads as TGTGCCTGGAGTCTGACAGGGGCCGAGCAGTACTTC. Residues: CAWSLTGAEQYF.

The DNA of the CDR3 is TGTGCCAGCAGCCAAGTCCAATCCTATAATTCACCCCTCCACTTT. Protein sequence: CASSQVQSYNSPLHF. The genes are TRBV3-1 (or the pseudogene TRBV3-2) and TRBJ1-6; D gene ambiguous. CDR3 length: 15 residues. The V end was cut by 1 base, the J end by 1 base, with 5 bases between. CDR1 is LGHDT, CDR2 YNNKEL, per germline (reference sequence).

This clone has a handful of counts. The V call is TRBV7-9, the J call TRBJ1-4; 7 bases fit TRBD1. The V segment lost 5 bases and the J segment 0 bases; nucleotides outside the gene matches: 6. The CDR3 length is 16 residues. Germline V lookup: CDR1 SEHNR, CDR2 FQNEAQ (reference sequence). The CDR3 coding sequence is TGTGCCAGCAGCCTAGGGACAGAGACAACTAATGAAAAACTGTTTTTT. Amino acid sequence: CASSLGTETTNEKLFF.

This clone was detected only once. CDR3 bases: TGTGCCAGCAGCTCACGGACAGGGAACACTGAAGCTTTCTTT. This sequence encodes CASSSRTGNTEAFF. V usage is TRBV21-1 and J usage is TRBJ1-1; the tabulated D call, TRBD1, remains unverified against the DNA. TRBV21-1 constitutes a pseudogene. The CDR3 contains 14 residues.

The V call is TRBV5-8, the J call TRBJ1-1; maybe TRBD1 (6 bases). The V end was cut by 4 bases, the J end by 3 bases, with 13 bases between. The CDR3 totals 14 residues. Germline CDR1 and CDR2: SGHTS and YDEGEE. CDR3 in amino acids: CASSLNTGHTEAFF. The CDR3 nucleotides are TGTGCCAGCAGCCTAAATACAGGGCACACTGAAGCTTTCTTT.

The chain has TRBV4-1 and TRBJ1-3; D gene unclear. V lost 4 bases, J lost 0 bases, and 10 bases lay in between. CDR1 and CDR2 from the germline V gene are MGHRA and YSYEKL. The CDR3 is made up of 15 amino acids. The CDR3 coding sequence is TGCGCCAGCAGCCCCCGAACTGACTCTGGAAACACCATATATTTT. This encodes CASSPRTDSGNTIYF.

The rearrangement joins TRBV2 to TRBJ1-6; a weak D match, TRBD1 (6 bases). V gave up 7 bases and J gave up 9 bases, with 19 bases separating them. The CDR3 has 15 amino acids. In germline, CDR1 is SNHLY, CDR2 FYNNEI. CDR3 nucleotide sequence: TGTGCCAGCAATACGGACAGTTACTCAGGTTCACCCCTCCACTTT. It codes for CASNTDSYSGSPLHF.

This clone was seen more than once but under ten times. The CDR3 is CASSLRRMNTEAFF. Here the CDR3 DNA reads TGTGCCAGCAGCTTGAGGCGGATGAACACTGAAGCTTTCTTT. V is TRBV5-5 and J is TRBJ1-1; D is unresolved. The V and J ends lost 1 base and 0 bases respectively, with 7 bases between them. Germline assignment: CDR1 SGHKS and CDR2 YYEKEE (reference sequence). This CDR3 contains 14 residues.

This clone showed up just once. This chain connects TRBV7-2 to TRBJ2-7, with no clear D. CDR1 and CDR2 (germline): SGHTA, FQGNSA. This CDR3 is 13 amino acids long. Between the trimmed V and J ends, which lost 1 base and 2 bases, there was a span of 6 bases. DNA of the CDR3: TGTGCCAGCAGCTTAGTGGAGACCTACGAGCAGTACTTC. It specifies CASSLVETYEQYF.

The rearrangement joins TRBV28 to TRBJ1-1; no reliable D call. This CDR3 comprises 11 residues. The V gene's germline CDR1 is MDHEN and CDR2 SYDVKM. With 6 bases removed from V and 7 bases from J, the gap between germline ends came to 9 bases. The CDR3 DNA reads TGTGCCAGCAGCCAATACAGTGAAGCTTTCTTT. Translated, it gives CASSQYSEAFF.

This chain connects TRBV7-3 to TRBJ2-1; D perhaps matches TRBD1 (5 bases). V lost 5 bases and J lost 6, with 20 bases in between. The germline V gene encodes CDR1 SGHTA and CDR2 FQGTGA. This CDR3 comprises 16 residues. For the CDR3, the DNA is TGTGCCAGCAGCCCCAGCCCAAGAGCAGGGTTCAATGAGCAGTTCTTC. Protein: CASSPSPRAGFNEQFF.

The chain has TRBV5-5 and TRBJ1-4; 8 bases align to TRBD1. The CDR3 runs 14 residues. V shed 5 bases and J 8 bases; nucleotides not matched to a gene: 8. The germline CDR1 and CDR2 sequences are SGHKS and YYEKEE (reference sequence). CDR3 residues: CASSPTGDGEKLFF. The CDR3 region has the DNA TGTGCCAGCAGTCCGACAGGGGACGGGGAAAAACTGTTTTTT.

This clone was detected only once. Distinct nucleotide sequences in the sample also encode this CDR3. This rearrangement joins TRBV11-2 to TRBJ1-2; D remains ambiguous. This CDR3 is built from 12 residues. Trimming removed 3 bases at V and 1 base at J, with 3 bases between. Germline V gene sequence: CDR1 SGHAT, CDR2 FQNNGV. The CDR3 is CASSFSNYGYTF. DNA of the CDR3: TGTGCCAGCAGCTTCAGTAACTATGGCTACACCTTC.

This chain joins TRBV7-8 and TRBJ1-2, with 7 bases aligning to TRBD1. There are 15 residues in the CDR3. Germline trimming cut 5 bases from V and 7 bases from J; bases unmatched to any gene: 13. Germline lookup yields CDR1 SGHVS and CDR2 FQNEAQ. The chain's CDR3 is CASSARVDREGGYTF. Here the CDR3 DNA reads TGTGCCAGCAGCGCCAGGGTAGACAGGGAAGGTGGCTACACCTTC. The variable domain in full, completed from reference TRBV7-8 and TRBJ1-2, reads GAGVSQSPRYKVAKRGQDVALRCDPISGHVSLFWYQQALGQGPEFLTYFQNEAQLDKSGLPSDRFFAERPEGSVSTLKIQRTQQEDSAVYLCASSARVDREGGYTFGSGTRLTVV.

V usage is TRBV7-9 and J usage is TRBJ1-1; D perhaps matches TRBD1 (6 bases). CDR3 length equals 13 residues. Germline V gives CDR1 SEHNR, CDR2 FQNEAQ (reference sequence). Trimming shortened V by 7 bases and J by 0 bases, and 9 bases separated the two germline ends. The DNA for the CDR3 is TGTGCCAGCATAGGGGGTTTGAACACTGAAGCTTTCTTT. Translated: CASIGGLNTEAFF.

The chain recombines TRBV18 with TRBJ2-7; 10 positions agree with TRBD1. Germline V CDR1 and CDR2: KGHSH, LQKENI. The J segment lost 6 bases and the V segment lost 3 bases, leaving 8 bases of the junction unmatched. The CDR3 has 15 amino acids. As DNA, the CDR3 is TGTGCCAGCTCACCCGGGACAGGGGTAGCGTTCGAGCAGTACTTC. Its translation is CASSPGTGVAFEQYF.

This clone was detected only once. The chain has TRBV7-8 and TRBJ1-5; D ambiguous. V lost 1 base and J 9 bases, leaving 10 bases between the germline ends. Per the germline V gene, CDR1 is SGHVS and CDR2 is FQNEAQ. The CDR3 is 13 residues long. CDR3 DNA sequence: TGTGCCAGCAGCTTAGGTCAAAGTAGGCCCCAGCATTTT. Its protein product is CASSLGQSRPQHF.

This chain links TRBV6-2 or TRBV6-3 with TRBJ1-5, with 7 bases aligning to TRBD1. The germline CDR1 and CDR2 sequences are MNHEY and SVGEGT. J gave up 5 bases and V 5 bases, and 3 bases lay outside the gene matches. The CDR3 is 13 residues long. CDR3 DNA: TGTGCCAGCAGTCGACAGGGACATCAGCCCCAGCATTTT. Its protein is CASSRQGHQPQHF.

Here the CDR3 DNA reads TGTGCCAGCAGCCCAAGCGAAGGGGCAGATACGCAGTATTTT. This translates into CASSPSEGADTQYF. The chain employs TRBV3-1 (or the pseudogene TRBV3-2) and TRBJ2-3, with D possibly TRBD1 on 5 matching bases. Per germline, CDR1 LGHDT and CDR2 YNNKEL (reference sequence). V was cut by 4 bases and J by 4 bases, with 12 bases left in between. This CDR3 contains 14 residues.